This T cell receptor beta chain was observed in a study of blood T cell repertoires in COVID-19. Study information: The cDNA or gDNA used as material had been derived from T cells, B-cell-depleted T cells, or PBMCs.

The assay was immunoSEQ multiplex PCR, and TCRdb's table has in-frame clones only and misses some. This sample has over 150,000 clones; over 65% occur once, and the top ten carry roughly 1.7%. The germline V gene encodes CDR1 MDHEN and CDR2 SYDVKM. There are 12 residues in the CDR3. Trimming removed 7 bases at V and 6 bases at J, with 7 bases between. Sequences were obtained from peripheral blood. J is TRBJ1-6 and V is TRBV28; D call uncertain. This receptor was identified in a man older than 75 with acute or convalescent COVID-19. The CDR3 region is CASMRVNSPLHF. The CDR3 nucleotides are TGTGCCAGCATGAGGGTTAATTCACCCCTCCACTTT.